These 27 T cell receptor beta chains were sequenced from one sample in a study of T cells after somatic rescue of genetic block. Here immunoSEQ multiplex PCR was the method, and the copy in TCRdb shows in-frame clones only, minus some. This repertoire shows about 14,000 clones, about 70% found once; its top ten account for more than 13%. The sequenced sample was peripheral blood mononuclear cells (PBMCs). The receptors stem from a boy aged 5-17 years.

By share, this clone counts as large. The chain carries TRBV7-8 and TRBJ2-7; 9 bases are shared with TRBD1. Trimming took 1 base from V and 1 from J; bases not matched to a gene: 11. The germline V gene has CDR1 SGHVS and CDR2 FQNEAQ. CDR3 size: 18 residues. CDR3: CASSLGQGDQRISYEQYF. CDR3 nucleotide sequence: TGTGCCAGCAGCTTAGGACAGGGGGACCAGCGGATTTCCTACGAGCAGTACTTC.

The chain is built from TRBV9 and TRBJ2-4, with unresolved D. The V gene lost 0 bases and the J gene lost 0 bases, with 7 bases spanning the gap. CDR1 is SGDLS and CDR2 is YYNGEE in the germline V gene. The CDR3 runs to 15 residues. The CDR3 DNA reads as TGTGCCAGCAGCGTAGTCGGGTCAGCCAAAAACATTCAGTACTTC. Its translation: CASSVVGSAKNIQYF.

The V gene is TRBV7-9, the J gene TRBJ2-3; no firm D call. CDR1 SEHNR and CDR2 FQNEAQ come from the germline V gene (reference sequence). The length of the CDR3 is 12 residues. Trimming removed 1 base from V and 10 bases from J, with 9 bases in between. CDR3 sequence: CASSLDLRAQYF. The CDR3 region has the DNA TGTGCCAGCAGCTTAGACCTTAGGGCGCAGTATTTT.

V and J are TRBV7-9 and TRBJ2-7; TRBD2 agrees at 7 bases. This CDR3 has 17 amino acids. The germline CDR1 and CDR2 sequences are SEHNR and FQNEAQ (reference sequence). Trimming at V came to 4 bases and at J to 3 bases, leaving 15 bases not matched to a gene. The CDR3 DNA follows: TGTGCCAGCAGCTCGTCCAGACTAGCCCTTTTCTTCTACGAGCAGTACTTC. This encodes CASSSSRLALFFYEQYF.

This clone is medium-sized in the sample. This sequence joins TRBV7-2 and TRBJ2-7; D uncertain. Trimming took 4 bases from V and 2 from J, leaving 9 bases between them. The CDR3 loop spans 13 amino acids. The germline V gene encodes CDR1 SGHTA and CDR2 FQGNSA. CDR3 sequence (DNA): TGTGCCAGCAGCTCGTGGACCCCCTACGAGCAGTACTTC. Its protein product is CASSSWTPYEQYF.

This chain connects TRBV5-8 to TRBJ1-1; D is uncertain. V dropped 0 bases and J dropped 1 base, with 7 bases sitting between them. This CDR3 has 14 amino acids. Germline lookup yields CDR1 SGHTS and CDR2 YDEGEE. This CDR3 reads CASSLAQGNTEAFF. In nucleotides, the CDR3 is TGTGCCAGCAGCTTGGCCCAAGGGAACACTGAAGCTTTCTTT.

The chain uses TRBV5-5 and TRBJ2-1; 7 nucleotides match TRBD2. The J segment lost 3 bases and the V segment lost 4 bases, leaving 13 bases of the junction unmatched. In germline, CDR1 is SGHKS, CDR2 YYEKEE (reference sequence). The CDR3 is made up of 17 amino acids. CDR3 nucleotides: TGTGCCAGCAGCGCACAGCAACTAGCGACGATCTACAATGAGCAGTTCTTC. Translation: CASSAQQLATIYNEQFF. The variable domain in full, with the rest retrieved from reference TRBV5-5 and TRBJ2-1, is DAGVTQSPTHLIKTRGQQVTLRCSPISGHKSVSWYQQVLGQGPQFIFQYYEKEERGRGNFPDRFSARQFPNYSSELNVNALLLGDSALYLCASSAQQLATIYNEQFFGPGTRLTVL.

The rearrangement joins TRBV28 to TRBJ2-2, with 8 bases aligning to TRBD2. The CDR3 is 15 amino acids. Unmatched junction bases numbered 5, after V lost 5 bases and J lost 3 bases. Germline V gives CDR1 MDHEN, CDR2 SYDVKM. CDR3 DNA: TGTGCCAGCAGTCGCCCGGGACTAGACACCGGGGAGCTGTTTTTT. Translating gives CASSRPGLDTGELFF.

The chain is built from TRBV2 and TRBJ2-5; 9 positions agree with TRBD1. Per germline, CDR1 SNHLY and CDR2 FYNNEI. The CDR3 totals 12 residues. V lost 6 bases to trimming and J lost 10 bases; unmatched junction nucleotides: 6. The CDR3 loop is CASRLTGGHQYF. The CDR3 nucleotides are TGTGCCAGCAGACTTACAGGGGGCCACCAGTACTTC.

This rearrangement joins TRBV9 to TRBJ2-3, with 15 positions matching TRBD2. Trimming took 3 bases from V and 5 from J; bases not matched to a gene: 13. The germline CDR1 and CDR2 sequences are SGDLS and YYNGEE. The CDR3 contains 19 residues. CDR3 DNA: TGTGCCAGCAGCGAGCGACCGACTCCGGGACTAGCGGGAGGAGATACGCAGTATTTT. It specifies CASSERPTPGLAGGDTQYF.

The DNA for the CDR3 is TGTGCCAGCAGCTTAGCCTCAGTGGGGGGCAAAACAGATACGCAGTATTTT. Its translation is CASSLASVGGKTDTQYF. J is TRBJ2-3 and V is TRBV11-2, with D possibly called TRBD1 or TRBD2 (6 bases each). Germline V lookup: CDR1 SGHAT, CDR2 FQNNGV. V lost 1 base and J lost 3, with 17 bases in between. The CDR3 runs to 17 residues. Using reference TRBV11-2 and TRBJ2-3 for the parts outside the CDR3, the full variable domain is EAGVAQSPRYKIIEKRQSVAFWCNPISGHATLYWYQQILGQGPKLLIQFQNNGVVDDSQLPKDRFSAERLKGVDSTLKIQPAKLEDSAVYLCASSLASVGGKTDTQYFGPGTRLTVL.

The chain couples TRBV29-1 to TRBJ2-3, with a weak D call TRBD2 (6 bases). Germline values: CDR1 SQVTM, CDR2 ANQGSEA. Trimming shortened V by 7 bases and J by 0 bases, and 17 bases separated the two germline ends. This CDR3 contains 15 residues. CDR3 region: CSAAPGTASTDTQYF. DNA of the CDR3: TGCAGCGCCGCACCCGGGACTGCCAGCACAGATACGCAGTATTTT.

The rearrangement joins TRBV10-2 to TRBJ1-2; 8 bases are shared with TRBD1. The CDR3 extends over 13 amino acids. V shed 5 bases and J 7 bases; nucleotides not matched to a gene: 6. Germline values: CDR1 WSHSY, CDR2 SAAADI. The CDR3 loop is CASSWDRWGGYTF. The CDR3 DNA sequence: TGCGCCAGCAGTTGGGACAGGTGGGGTGGCTACACCTTC.

This clone was found a few times. This chain connects TRBV5-1 to TRBJ2-1, with 10 bases fitting TRBD1. The CDR3 has 14 amino acids. Trimming took 1 base from V and 6 from J; bases not matched to a gene: 1. CDR1 is SGHRS, CDR2 YFSETQ, per germline. The CDR3 loop reads CASSLRDRGNEQFF. The CDR3 region has the DNA TGCGCCAGCAGCTTGCGGGACAGGGGCAATGAGCAGTTCTTC.

The chain joins TRBV6-1 to TRBJ2-7; TRBD2 might be the D (6 bases). Germline V CDR1 and CDR2: MNHNS, SASEGT. V was clipped by 3 bases and J by 2 bases, with 17 bases between them. The CDR3 loop spans 16 amino acids. The CDR3 DNA is TGTGCCAGCAGTGACCATCGGGGGAAGAGGACCTACGAGCAGTACTTC. Its protein product is CASSDHRGKRTYEQYF.

The chain has TRBV4-2 and TRBJ2-3, with 9 bases identical to TRBD2. V was pared by 1 base and J by 4 bases, with 9 bases of the junction left unmatched. CDR1 and CDR2 from the germline V gene are LGHNA and YNFKEQ. The CDR3 runs 17 residues. The CDR3 here is CASSQVGAGGPPDTQYF. The CDR3 nucleotides read TGTGCCAGCAGCCAAGTTGGGGCGGGGGGGCCCCCAGATACGCAGTATTTT.

This chain links TRBV15 with TRBJ2-2; weak D call: TRBD1 (8 bases). V was shortened by 2 bases and J by 6 bases, with 13 bases between the two germline ends. Germline V CDR1 and CDR2: LNHNV, YYDKDF (reference sequence). The CDR3 loop spans 15 amino acids. The CDR3 region is CATSRYTGGAGELFF. The CDR3 DNA is TGTGCCACCAGCAGATACACAGGGGGGGCCGGGGAGCTGTTTTTT.

This chain uses TRBV5-6 with TRBJ2-3; tentative D call: TRBD2 (6 bases). The germline CDR1 and CDR2 sequences are SGHDT and YYEEEE. This CDR3 contains 15 residues. Trimming shortened V by 0 bases and J by 0 bases, and 8 bases separated the two germline ends. CDR3 in DNA: TGTGCCAGCAGCTTGGCTGGGGGGAGCACAGATACGCAGTATTTT. It specifies CASSLAGGSTDTQYF.

The genes are TRBV19 and TRBJ1-1; possibly TRBD1 for D (6 bases). Germline V lookup: CDR1 LNHDA, CDR2 SQIVND (reference sequence). The CDR3 is made up of 15 amino acids. Trimming shortened V by 3 bases and J by 5 bases, and 16 bases separated the two germline ends. CDR3 in DNA: TGTGCCAGTAGTATTTACGCGGGGGCGGGGACTGAAGCTTTCTTT. This sequence encodes CASSIYAGAGTEAFF. Complete variable domain (other parts from reference TRBV19 and TRBJ1-1): DGGITQSPKYLFRKEGQNVTLSCEQNLNHDAMYWYRQDPGQGLRLIYYSQIVNDFQKGDIAEGYSVSREKKESFPLTVTSAQKNPTAFYLCASSIYAGAGTEAFFGQGTRLTVV.

This rearrangement joins TRBV9 to TRBJ2-5; 7 bases fit TRBD1. V was pared by 5 bases and J by 1 base, with 5 bases of the junction left unmatched. This CDR3 comprises 14 residues. The V gene's germline CDR1 is SGDLS and CDR2 YYNGEE. In DNA, the CDR3 is TGTGCCAGCAGTCCCAGGGGGTTCCAAGAGACCCAGTACTTC. Translated: CASSPRGFQETQYF.

This clone ranks as medium-sized. The rearrangement links TRBV18 to TRBJ2-1, with 7 bases fitting TRBD1. The CDR3 totals 15 residues. V trimming: 6 bases; J trimming: 3 bases; junction bases outside the gene matches: 8. From germline, CDR1 is KGHSH and CDR2 LQKENI. The CDR3 loop is CASSPTTGFYNEQFF. The CDR3 DNA sequence: TGTGCCAGCTCCCCGACGACAGGGTTCTACAATGAGCAGTTCTTC.

This chain connects TRBV5-1 to TRBJ2-2, with D unclear. Germline V lookup: CDR1 SGHRS, CDR2 YFSETQ. There are 13 residues in the CDR3. Trimming cost V 3 bases and J 5 bases, with 8 bases left between them. CDR3 in DNA: TGCGCCAGCAGCTCTAGGGTGACCGGGGAGCTGTTTTTT. This codes for CASSSRVTGELFF.

V and J are TRBV19 and TRBJ1-1; D gene uncertain. CDR1 and CDR2 (germline): LNHDA, SQIVND (reference sequence). Trimming took 0 bases from V and 9 from J, leaving 8 bases between them. CDR3 length equals 12 residues. The CDR3 DNA follows: TGTGCCAGTAGTATAGAGAGGGAAAAAGCTTTCTTT. Encoded protein: CASSIEREKAFF.

The V gene is TRBV10-3, the J gene TRBJ2-7; 7 bases match TRBD1. Germline CDR1 is ENHRY and CDR2 is SYGVKD. V lost 5 bases and J lost 4; bases outside the gene matches: 8. The CDR3 consists of 14 residues. CDR3 nucleotide sequence: TGTGCCATCAGTTTAGACAGGGTACGGTACGAGCAGTACTTC. As protein: CAISLDRVRYEQYF.

This clone is classed as medium-sized. The chain joins TRBV7-9 to TRBJ2-7; 10 bases agree with TRBD1. The CDR3 is 15 amino acids. The V gene's germline CDR1 is SEHNR and CDR2 FQNEAQ (reference sequence). The ends lost 5 bases at V and 2 bases at J; junction bases unmatched: 6. In nucleotides, the CDR3 is TGTGCCAGCAGCCCATCCGGGACAGGGGCCTACGAGCAGTACTTC. Translated, it gives CASSPSGTGAYEQYF. Drawing the rest from reference TRBV7-9 and TRBJ2-7, the complete variable domain is DTGVSQNPRHKITKRGQNVTFRCDPISEHNRLYWYRQTLGQGPEFLTYFQNEAQLEKSRLLSDRFSAERPKGSFSTLEIQRTEQGDSAMYLCASSPSGTGAYEQYFGPGTRLTVT.

The chain carries TRBV5-1 and TRBJ1-4, with 9 bases that match TRBD1. The J segment lost 7 bases and the V segment lost 3 bases, leaving 10 bases of the junction unmatched. The CDR3 totals 16 residues. Germline-derived CDR1 and CDR2 are SGHRS and YFSETQ. The CDR3 spells CASSWGTGLILEKLFF. The CDR3 coding sequence is TGCGCCAGCAGCTGGGGGACAGGGCTTATCCTTGAAAAACTGTTTTTT. The whole variable domain, filled in from reference TRBV5-1 and TRBJ1-4, reads KAGVTQTPRYLIKTRGQQVTLSCSPISGHRSVSWYQQTPGQGLQFLFEYFSETQRNKGNFPGRFSGRQFSNSRSEMNVSTLELGDSALYLCASSWGTGLILEKLFFGSGTQLSVL.

This clone was counted only a few times. The chain's CDR3 is CASSLQGQVQETQYF. The DNA for the CDR3 is TGCGCCAGCAGCTTGCAGGGACAAGTACAAGAGACCCAGTACTTC. The genes are TRBV5-1 and TRBJ2-5; tentatively, D is TRBD1 (6 bases). Germline V gene lookup returns CDR1 SGHRS and CDR2 YFSETQ. Trimming took off 1 base at V and 2 bases at J, with 12 bases between the two ends. The CDR3 loop spans 15 amino acids.